This T cell receptor beta chain was retrieved from a study of cytomegalovirus exposure and HLA in healthy donors. Study background: Researchers previously reported finding more than 100 million unique TCR beta sequences from around 200 million T cells.

Germline V gene data show CDR1 as ENHRY and CDR2 as SYGVKD. The CDR3 totals 15 residues. V dropped 4 bases and J dropped 2; count of bases not matched to a gene: 3. In the PCR, 60 Vbeta and 13 Jbeta primers were used. Generated by immunoSEQ multiplex PCR, the TCRdb table keeps only in-frame clones and is missing some. There are about 210,000 clones in the sample; roughly 83% occur only once, and approximately 0.39% lies in the top ten. Findings of the study overall: By HLA locus, TCR association rates varied in a later analysis, with DRB1 showing the most and HLA-C the fewest. The records held CMV serostatus as the only immune exposure information.

This clone was seen once. Its target is unknown. The sample was PBMCs. V gene TRBV10-3 combines with J gene TRBJ2-5; 11 positions match TRBD2. The sequence came from a male donor in good health and CMV-seropositive. The CDR3 loop is CAISGSGGEQETQYF. DNA of the CDR3: TGTGCCATCAGTGGTAGCGGGGGGGAACAAGAGACCCAGTACTTC.